Many counts were recorded for the clone carrying this TCR beta chain. At one end the junction does not follow the germline gene, possibly because of a read error. RNA transcripts yielded amplified TCR beta CDR3 regions. Second-round multiplex PCR came after a first-round RT-PCR that employed HTBI primers. TCRdb passed the multiplex PCR reads through MiXCR, listing each CDR3 protein once. The data contain about 160,000 distinct CDR3 sequences, around 39% of them singletons. This record comes from a study of Graves' ophthalmopathy and Graves' hyperthyroidism. Study summary: Ahead of any treatment, peripheral blood was obtained at the initial diagnosis.

In germline, CDR1 is MDHEN, CDR2 SYDVKM. The length of the CDR3 is 12 residues. The clonotype originates from a man younger than 45 with Graves' ophthalmopathy. The sequencing input was peripheral blood. V gene TRBV28 combines with J gene TRBJ1-1; unclear D gene. The CDR3 sequence is CATRTPGNETFF. The DNA for the CDR3 is TGTGCCACCCGGACCCCCGGCAATGAAACTTTCTTT.